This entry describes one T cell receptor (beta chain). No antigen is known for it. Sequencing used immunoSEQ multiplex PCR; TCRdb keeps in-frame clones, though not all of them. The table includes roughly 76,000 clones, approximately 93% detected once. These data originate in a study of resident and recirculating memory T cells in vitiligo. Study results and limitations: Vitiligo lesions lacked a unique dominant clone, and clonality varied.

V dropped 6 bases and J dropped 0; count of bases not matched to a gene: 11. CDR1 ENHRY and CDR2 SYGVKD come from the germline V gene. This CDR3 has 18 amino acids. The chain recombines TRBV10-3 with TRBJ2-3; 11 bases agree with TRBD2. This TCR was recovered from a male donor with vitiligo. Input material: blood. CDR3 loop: CAIRYTSGGESSTDTQYF. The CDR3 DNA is TGTGCCATCAGATATACTAGCGGGGGAGAATCTAGCACAGATACGCAGTATTTT.